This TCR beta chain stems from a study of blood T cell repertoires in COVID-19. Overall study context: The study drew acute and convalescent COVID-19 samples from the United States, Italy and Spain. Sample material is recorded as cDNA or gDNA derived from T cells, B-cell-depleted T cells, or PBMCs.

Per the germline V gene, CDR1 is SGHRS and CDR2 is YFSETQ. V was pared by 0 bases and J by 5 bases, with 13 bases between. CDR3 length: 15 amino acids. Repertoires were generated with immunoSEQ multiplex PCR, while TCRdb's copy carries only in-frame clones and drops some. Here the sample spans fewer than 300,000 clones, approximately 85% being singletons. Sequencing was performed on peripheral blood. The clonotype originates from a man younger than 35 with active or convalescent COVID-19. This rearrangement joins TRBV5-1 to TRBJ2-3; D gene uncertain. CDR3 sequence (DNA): TGCGCCAGCAGCTTGGTATTATACGAGGAAGATACGCAGTATTTT. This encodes CASSLVLYEEDTQYF.